This T cell receptor (beta chain) was captured in a study of blood T cells in healthy people across ages (dated by TCRdb to the mid-2010s). About the study as a whole: In model experiments, template switching captured about one uniquely barcoded TCR beta cDNA molecule for every two T cells. Age-related changes in TCR beta repertoire diversity were measured in the study by deep sequencing normalized with unique cDNA molecular identifiers. To avoid experimental bias, donors of different ages were randomly spread across the sequencing lanes. Two additional independent replicas of 1 million unique cDNA reads from the same blood draw were analyzed for two donors (one aged 18 to 29 and one aged 80 or older). Four age groups were formed from the donors: young (average roughly 15 years), middle-aged (approximately 39), aged (over 55) and long-lived (82). Overall study outcomes, separate from this receptor: Because the CMV infection status of the donors was unknown, age-related changes in expanded clonotypes may potentially have been confounded. As age increased, observed TCR beta diversity per million T cells dropped in a roughly linear way, and a significant reduction was already evident by age approximately 40. Observed TCR beta diversity correlated strongly with the percentage of naive T cells measured by flow cytometry. Since profiling was done on bulk unsorted PBMCs, naive and antigen-experienced compartments could not be conclusively compared. Estimates of total diversity based on one million sequenced T cells were considered lower bounds and underestimates. Compared with the aged group, the long-lived group had more naive CD4+ T cells, fewer expanded clones and increased TCR diversity, suggesting age selection.

This clonotype was found many times. This receptor's antigen is unknown. No per-base quality is available; no much larger clone lies one base away. The roughly 39 donors, aged about 6 to 95 years, were systemically healthy Caucasian individuals from Russia. Around 10 milliliters of peripheral blood were drawn from each donor into EDTA-treated Vacutainer tubes. PBMCs were isolated by Ficoll-Paque density-gradient centrifugation, with at least 7 million obtained per sample. Trizol reagent was used to extract total RNA from PBMCs, with at least 5.5 micrograms per sample. Naive CD45RAhigh/CD27high T cell percentages were measured by flow cytometry on a PBMC aliquot from every donor. Receptors were amplified or captured by 5' RACE. TCRdb lists the instrument as Illumina HiSeq 2500. A second PCR of roughly 6 to 11 cycles was run with a J-beta primer mix and a sample-barcoded 5' primer. Each TCR beta cDNA molecule received a unique molecular identifier from a template-switch 5' adaptor carrying 12 random nucleotides. At least 2.5 million CDR3-containing paired-end reads were obtained from each sample. First-strand cDNA was synthesized from all RNA with the Mint cDNA synthesis kit, primed by a TRBC-specific oligonucleotide. Following uracil-DNA glycosylase treatment, a first 18-cycle PCR with universal primers M1SS and BC2_uni_R was performed on all cDNA. From the authors' description of their analysis: Normalization of each sample was performed by random selection of 1 million high-quality reads, each carrying a distinct molecular identifier. Instead of being binned into consensus sequences, reads with shared molecular identifiers were discarded. MiTCR, run with a Q25 quality threshold and the strictest error-elimination algorithm, handled CDR3 identification, clonotype clustering and error correction. A nonparametric unseen species model with Euler transformation was used to estimate lower-bound total TCR beta diversity. TCRdb ran its own pipeline on the public reads, namely fastp trimming at Q25 and MiXCR clone calling, and kept in-frame beta chains. Rows are unified per CDR3 protein, each entry keeping the most common DNA and genes. These V and J calls are TCRdb output, not the study's own analysis. A total of hundreds of thousands of distinct CDR3 sequences appear in this sample, about 28% of them only once. The biggest ten clones account for 15% to 17% of the sample.

Sequencing input: blood. The source of this sequence is an elderly woman in good health.

The bases are TGCGCCAGCAGCCCACCAGGGTTTAACAATGAGCAGTTCTTC. Translated, this is CASSPPGFNNEQFF. The sequence links TRBV4-3 to TRBJ2-1; 5 matching bases give a weak D call of TRBD1. There are 14 amino acids in the CDR3, from cysteine to phenylalanine inclusive. Only the CDR3 DNA is retained, 42 bases long and in frame from the first base. Taken from the germline V gene, the CDR1 and CDR2 loops are LGHNA and YSLEER. At the junction V is shortened by 4 bases and J by 5 bases, with 12 bases in between.